This T cell receptor (beta chain) was recorded in a study of shared clonotypes between healthy human individuals. Libraries were prepared by immunoSEQ multiplex PCR; TCRdb keeps only in-frame clonotypes and omits some of them. Among about 2.2 million clones listed, 90% to 95% were seen once. Only CD45RO-negative cells positively selected for CCR7 counted as naive CD8 cells, so terminally differentiated effector memory CD45RA+ cells were excluded. The CDR3 sequence is 13 residues long. The germline V and J ends were trimmed by 5 bases and 6 bases, with 13 bases remaining between them. Germline CDR1 reads MDHEN; CDR2 reads SYDVKM.

Sample: naive CD8+ T cells from PBMCs. This chain joins TRBV28 and TRBJ1-1; D is unclear. The source of this sequence is a man between 18 and 29 years old in good health. Some clones in this sample may be carry-over from other donors' samples. CDR3 nucleotides: TGTGCCAGCAGTCTACGAACTATGGCTGAAGCTTTCTTT. Protein sequence: CASSLRTMAEAFF.